A selection of T cell receptor beta chains follows, all from one sample in a study of prognosis after radiotherapy for stage I lung cancer. A single record per CDR3 protein comes from TCRdb applying MiXCR to the multiplex PCR reads. The table lists tens of thousands of distinct CDR3 sequences, 40% to 45% of them singletons. Sequenced here: PBMCs, sampled before or after stereotactic body radiation therapy (not recorded which). These receptors originate from a donor aged 50 or older with non-small cell lung cancer. The CDR3 runs from the conserved cysteine through the conserved F or W. The D gene is left open where the match is weak. Clone sizes are given selectively: once, few, many, or a class where the clone is expanded.

clone size	D gene	J gene	V gene	CDR3 DNA	CDR3 protein
.	.	TRBJ2-3	TRBV6-2/TRBV6-3	TGTGCCAGCAGTGAATCTGCAGGGCCAGATACGCGGTATTTT	CASSESAGPDTRYF
.	TRBD2	TRBJ2-3	TRBV5-1	TGTGCCAGCAGCTTGGCTAGCGGGATCCCAGATACGCAGTATTTT	CASSLASGIPDTQYF
.	.	TRBJ2-5	TRBV28	TGTGCCAGCAGTTTGCAGACATGGGGCGGTAAGACCCAGTACTTC	CASSLQTWGGKTQYF
.	.	TRBJ2-1	TRBV6-5	TGTGCCATCAGTTACGGCAGCCTCGACTACAATGAGCAGTTCTTC	CAISYGSLDYNEQFF
many	.	TRBJ2-5	TRBV6-1	TGTGCCAGCACCGAAGTTCGGGCGCTGAGGGGGAACGGGGAGACCCAGTACTTC	CASTEVRALRGNGETQYF
.	TRBD2	TRBJ2-7	TRBV6-1	TGTGCCAGCAACCGGGAGGTGCCTCGAAAGCAGTACTTC	CASNREVPRKQYF
.	.	TRBJ1-6	TRBV27	TGTGCCAGCAGTTCTCCAGGAGGAGGGTCTTATAATTCACCCCTCCACTTT	CASSSPGGGSYNSPLHF
many	TRBD1	TRBJ2-7	TRBV20-1	TGCAGTGCTAGTATAGGGGACAGGGGGCAGGAGCAGTACTTC	CSASIGDRGQEQYF
many	.	TRBJ2-1	TRBV5-6	TGTGCCAGCAGCTTGGACGCGCGGCATGGGAATGAGCAGTTCTTC	CASSLDARHGNEQFF
many	TRBD1	TRBJ1-1	TRBV12-3/TRBV12-4	TGTGCCAGCAATCGTCTGAAACTACGGGACAGGGGTTTGTTTGAAGCTTTCTTT	CASNRLKLRDRGLFEAFF
medium-sized	TRBD2	TRBJ2-1	TRBV6-1	TGTGCCAGCAGCCGCACTAGCGAACACTACAATGAGCAGTTCTTC	CASSRTSEHYNEQFF
many	TRBD1	TRBJ1-4	TRBV5-1	TGCGCCAGCAGCTTAGGACAGGGTATCAATGAAAAACTGTTTTTT	CASSLGQGINEKLFF
once	TRBD1	TRBJ2-7	TRBV28	TGTGCCAGCTGGACAGGGGGATTGTCGGGAGTCTACGAGCAGTACTTC	CASWTGGLSGVYEQYF
many	.	TRBJ2-7	TRBV27	TGTGCCAGCAGTTTAACGTGGGGGAGCTACGAGCAGTACTTC	CASSLTWGSYEQYF
many	TRBD2	TRBJ2-2	TRBV19	TGTGCCAGTAGTTACAGCGGGAGAACCGGGGAGCTGTTTTTT	CASSYSGRTGELFF
.	.	TRBJ1-1	TRBV6-1	TGTGCCAGCATCACCGACAGGTCCAGAGTTTTT	CASITDRSRVF
.	.	TRBJ1-1	TRBV9	TGTGCCAGCAGCGAGGGGGGGGGGTACACTGAAGCTTTCTTT	CASSEGGGYTEAFF
many	TRBD2	TRBJ2-4	TRBV2	TGTGCCAGCACTTCCTCTCGGGAGGGGGGAAACATTCAGTACTTC	CASTSSREGGNIQYF
many	.	TRBJ2-1	TRBV10-2	TGCGCCAGCCAAACCGTGGACAACTCCTACAATGAGCAGTTCTTC	CASQTVDNSYNEQFF
many	TRBD1	TRBJ1-1	TRBV18	TGTGCCAGCTCACCGGGTCCAGGGGGCTATGAAGCTTTCTTT	CASSPGPGGYEAFF
.	TRBD1	TRBJ2-7	TRBV6-2/TRBV6-3	TGTGCCAGCAGTACCTCCGTGACAGGGGAAGAGCAGTACTTC	CASSTSVTGEEQYF
medium-sized	.	TRBJ2-1	TRBV6-5	.	CASSFGAGGLSRHEQFF
many	TRBD1	TRBJ1-2	TRBV5-4	TGTGCCAGCAGCCCGGACAGGGAGCCCTATGGCTACACCTTC	CASSPDREPYGYTF
medium-sized	.	TRBJ2-7	TRBV5-1	TGCGCCAGCAGCCCGGGGGCTACTGCCTACGAGCAGTACTTC	CASSPGATAYEQYF
medium-sized	TRBD2	TRBJ2-7	TRBV11-2	TGTGCCAGCAGCTTAGTCTTCGGGGGAGGGTACGAGCAGTACTTC	CASSLVFGGGYEQYF
.	.	TRBJ2-1	TRBV5-1	TGCGCCAGCAGCTTGGCCACGGTCTCCTACAATGAGCAGTTCTTC	CASSLATVSYNEQFF
medium-sized	.	TRBJ1-3	TRBV7-8	TGTGCCAGCAGCTTAGCAGGGTCTGGAAACACCATATATTTT	CASSLAGSGNTIYF
once	TRBD2	TRBJ2-7	TRBV28	TGTGCCAGCAGTACAAAGGGAGGGCCTAAGTACGAGCAGTACTTC	CASSTKGGPKYEQYF
many	.	TRBJ2-3	TRBV18	TGTGCCAGCTCACCGGACAGAAGCACAGATACGCAGTATTTT	CASSPDRSTDTQYF
many	TRBD2	TRBJ2-7	TRBV28	TGTGCCAGCAGTTCGAAGCGGGAGTGGACCTACGAGCAGTACTTC	CASSSKREWTYEQYF
medium-sized	TRBD2	TRBJ2-5	TRBV20-1	TGCAGTGCTTCAACCGGGACTATCCAAGAGACCCAGTACTTC	CSASTGTIQETQYF
once	.	TRBJ2-1	TRBV12-3/TRBV12-4	TGTACCAGCATCCACAGAGATGAGCAGTTCTTC	CTSIHRDEQFF
.	TRBD2	TRBJ2-7	TRBV6-2/TRBV6-3	TGTGCCAGCAGTCGCTACCACCAGTCGGGAGGGCCTGTCGAGCAGTACTTC	CASSRYHQSGGPVEQYF
.	TRBD2	TRBJ2-3	TRBV24-1	TGTGCCACCATGCCGGGACTATCGGGCGATACGCAGTATTTT	CATMPGLSGDTQYF
.	TRBD1	TRBJ1-5	TRBV5-1	TGCGCCAGCAGCCTTATGACAGGGGAGGATCAGCCCCAGCATTTT	CASSLMTGEDQPQHF
.	.	TRBJ2-5	TRBV4-1	TGCGCCAGCAGACCACGCGAAGGGTTCTATAGCAAGGAGACCCAGTACTTC	CASRPREGFYSKETQYF
.	.	TRBJ2-6	TRBV27	TGTGCCAGCAGTGTATCCGGTACAGGGTACTCTGGGGCCAACGTCCTGACTTTC	CASSVSGTGYSGANVLTF
many	TRBD2	TRBJ2-7	TRBV27	TGTGCCAGCAGTTCCCTGGGACTAGCGGGAGCGTACGAGCAGTACTTC	CASSSLGLAGAYEQYF
.	TRBD2	TRBJ2-1	TRBV20-1	TGCAGTGCTCAGACGCAGGGAGGGCTGATTTTAATGCCTCAGTTCTTC	CSAQTQGGLILMPQFF
many	TRBD1	TRBJ2-1	TRBV20-1	TGCAGTGCTGAAGGACAGGGGGTCTACAATGAGCAGTTCTTC	CSAEGQGVYNEQFF
many	.	TRBJ2-7	TRBV4-2	TGTGCCAGCAGCCAAGATAGACAGCCTGGCGAGCAGTACTTC	CASSQDRQPGEQYF
many	TRBD1	TRBJ1-2	TRBV7-2	TGTGCCAGCAGCTTAGGACGGGGACAGGCTTTGTCTAACTATGGCTACACCTTC	CASSLGRGQALSNYGYTF
many	.	TRBJ1-1	TRBV14	TGTGCCAGCAGCCAGACACAGGGCAGGGCTTTCTTT	CASSQTQGRAFF
few	.	TRBJ1-2	TRBV6-1	TGTGCCAGCAGTGATATCTATGGCTACACCTTC	CASSDIYGYTF
.	TRBD1	TRBJ2-2	TRBV27	TGTGCCAGCAGTAGCCCGGGACAGACGAACACCGGTGAGCTGTTTTTT	CASSSPGQTNTGELFF
many	TRBD2	TRBJ2-3	TRBV15	TGTGCCACCAGCAGAGATTGGGGTCTAGCGGGAGATAGGACAGATACGCAGTATTTT	CATSRDWGLAGDRTDTQYF
.	TRBD1	TRBJ2-2	TRBV6-4	TGTGCCAGCCGGGGACAGAACACCGTGGAGCTGTTTTTT	CASRGQNTVELFF
.	.	TRBJ1-3	TRBV6-9	TGTGCCAGCAGTTTCGGACACCTCTCTGGAAACACCATATATTTT	CASSFGHLSGNTIYF
.	.	TRBJ2-3	TRBV20-1	TGCAGTGCTTTATCCGGGACGGGCACAGATACGCAGTATTTT	CSALSGTGTDTQYF
.	.	TRBJ2-3	TRBV4-2	TGTGCCAGCAGCCAACAAACAACAGGTCTCCTGAGCACAGATACGCAGTATTTT	CASSQQTTGLLSTDTQYF
medium-sized	.	TRBJ1-6	TRBV30	TGTGCCTGGAGTACAGGGAATCTAGGCTCACCCCTCCACTTT	CAWSTGNLGSPLHF
many	TRBD1	TRBJ1-2	TRBV28	TGTGCCAGCAACCGTCTCGGCGTCAGGGGGAACTATGGCTACACCTTC	CASNRLGVRGNYGYTF
.	TRBD1	TRBJ2-7	TRBV28	TGTGCCAGTAGGGACCGGGACAGGCTCTACGAGCAGTACTTC	CASRDRDRLYEQYF
.	.	TRBJ2-1	TRBV7-9	TGTGCCAGCAGCTTAGCTGTACTAGAGTACAATGAGCAGTTCTTC	CASSLAVLEYNEQFF
many	.	TRBJ2-7	TRBV2	TGTGCCAGAGAGGCCCCCTCGAACCCCTACGAGCAGTACTTC	CAREAPSNPYEQYF
once	TRBD2	TRBJ2-3	TRBV5-1	TGCGCCAGCAGCTTGGATCTAGCGGGAGGGTGGACAGATACGCAGTATTTT	CASSLDLAGGWTDTQYF
many	.	TRBJ1-5	TRBV6-1	TGTGCCAGCCAGGTGGGTGGTCCCGGTCAGCCCCAGCATTTT	CASQVGGPGQPQHF
many	TRBD1	TRBJ1-1	TRBV6-2/TRBV6-3	TGTGCCAGCAGTTTCGCCGGACAGGGAAGAACTGAAGCTTTCTTT	CASSFAGQGRTEAFF
many	TRBD1	TRBJ2-1	TRBV3-1	TGTGCCAGCAGCCAAACAGGGGGCGGGTACAATGAGCAGTTCTTC	CASSQTGGGYNEQFF